Listed below are T cell receptor beta chains from one sample, sequenced in a study of T-cell memory formation after mild COVID-19. TCRdb reanalysed the 5' RACE reads using MiXCR and keeps one entry per CDR3 protein. The data show under 700,000 distinct CDR3 sequences, about 20% seen once. The specimen was PBMCs or a T cell subset sorted from them (not recorded which). These receptors were taken from an adult woman who had mild COVID-19 (a few samples of this study predate the infection). Cell type and time point are not known. CDR3s include the opening cysteine and the closing phenylalanine or tryptophan. The D gene is left open where the match is weak. Size is omitted from some rows. Given values are once, few, many or a class for expanded clones.

V gene: TRBV20-1; D gene: TRBD1; J gene: TRBJ1-1; clone size: .; CDR3 DNA: TGCAGTGCTTGGGGACAGATGAACACTGAAGCTTTCTTT; CDR3 protein: CSAWGQMNTEAFF
V gene: TRBV6-6; D gene: .; J gene: TRBJ2-4; clone size: .; CDR3 DNA: TGTGCCAGCGAACGGCTTCCCAAGAACATTCAGTACTTC; CDR3 protein: CASERLPKNIQYF
V gene: TRBV30; D gene: .; J gene: TRBJ1-2; clone size: few; CDR3 DNA: TGTGCCTGTCAGGGTCCGGGGGGTGGCTACACCTTC; CDR3 protein: CACQGPGGGYTF
V gene: TRBV29-1; D gene: .; J gene: TRBJ2-7; clone size: few; CDR3 DNA: TGCAGCGTTGAAGGAGGGGACGGCCGAGACTACGAGCAGTACTTC; CDR3 protein: CSVEGGDGRDYEQYF
V gene: TRBV6-1; D gene: .; J gene: TRBJ2-7; clone size: .; CDR3 DNA: TGTGCCAGCAAACGAAGTGGGGAATACGAGCAGTACTTC; CDR3 protein: CASKRSGEYEQYF
V gene: TRBV12-3/TRBV12-4; D gene: .; J gene: TRBJ1-5; clone size: .; CDR3 DNA: TGTGCCAGCAACCCCCAACTGGGTCAGCCCCAGCATTTT; CDR3 protein: CASNPQLGQPQHF
V gene: TRBV12-3/TRBV12-4; D gene: .; J gene: TRBJ1-1; clone size: few; CDR3 DNA: TGTGCCAGCACCCCTTGGTCGGGTTCCTTGAACACTGAAGCTTTCTTT; CDR3 protein: CASTPWSGSLNTEAFF
V gene: TRBV11-3; D gene: .; J gene: TRBJ2-3; clone size: .; CDR3 DNA: TGTGCCAGCAGCTTAGGGGAGTTGGGCACAGATACGCAGTATTTT; CDR3 protein: CASSLGELGTDTQYF
V gene: TRBV3-1; D gene: .; J gene: TRBJ1-1; clone size: .; CDR3 DNA: TGTGCCAGCAGCCAAAGCAGGGTGTCTGAAGCTTTCTTT; CDR3 protein: CASSQSRVSEAFF
V gene: TRBV20-1; D gene: .; J gene: TRBJ1-6; clone size: few; CDR3 DNA: TGCAGTGCGTCCAGAGCGCGCGGATATAATTCACCCCTCCACTTT; CDR3 protein: CSASRARGYNSPLHF
V gene: TRBV7-8; D gene: .; J gene: TRBJ1-5; clone size: .; CDR3 DNA: TGTGCCAGCAGCTTGTGGGGGGGAAGGAATCAGCCCCAGCATTTT; CDR3 protein: CASSLWGGRNQPQHF
V gene: TRBV20-1; D gene: TRBD1; J gene: TRBJ1-2; clone size: many; CDR3 DNA: TGCAGTGCGGGGGAACAGGGGCTCTATGGCTACACCTTC; CDR3 protein: CSAGEQGLYGYTF
V gene: TRBV7-9; D gene: .; J gene: TRBJ2-7; clone size: many; CDR3 DNA: TGTGCCAGCAGCTTATTGGTGGTTGAAAACTACGAGCAGTACTTC; CDR3 protein: CASSLLVVENYEQYF
V gene: TRBV6-5; D gene: .; J gene: TRBJ2-7; clone size: many; CDR3 DNA: TGTGCCAGCAGCTTAGGGGGGGACGAGCAGTACTTC; CDR3 protein: CASSLGGDEQYF
V gene: TRBV12-3/TRBV12-4; D gene: TRBD1; J gene: TRBJ1-5; clone size: .; CDR3 DNA: TGTGCCAGCAGCTGGACAGGGGGGCAACAGCCCCAGCATTTT; CDR3 protein: CASSWTGGQQPQHF
V gene: TRBV4-1; D gene: TRBD2; J gene: TRBJ2-1; clone size: .; CDR3 DNA: TGCGCCAGCAGCCCCCGGCCGGGACTAGGCGCCTACAATGAGCAGTTCTTC; CDR3 protein: CASSPRPGLGAYNEQFF
V gene: TRBV5-1; D gene: .; J gene: TRBJ2-7; clone size: few; CDR3 DNA: TGCGCCAGCAGCTCCGGGACTTTAAACTCCTACGAGCAGTACTTC; CDR3 protein: CASSSGTLNSYEQYF
V gene: TRBV2; D gene: .; J gene: TRBJ2-5; clone size: many; CDR3 DNA: TGTGCCAGCAGTGAAGGCGCGGGGGCTGCTTGGGAGACCCAGTACTTC; CDR3 protein: CASSEGAGAAWETQYF
V gene: TRBV19; D gene: TRBD1; J gene: TRBJ2-6; clone size: few; CDR3 DNA: TGTGCCAGTAGTATCGACCCCACCCTCCGGGACAGCCACTCTGGGGCCAACGTCCTGACTTTC; CDR3 protein: CASSIDPTLRDSHSGANVLTF
V gene: TRBV9; D gene: TRBD2; J gene: TRBJ2-1; clone size: .; CDR3 DNA: TGTGCCAGCAGCCCCCGGGGGGAGAGGGGCATTGGGAATGAGCAGTTCTTC; CDR3 protein: CASSPRGERGIGNEQFF
V gene: TRBV20-1; D gene: .; J gene: TRBJ2-7; clone size: once; CDR3 DNA: TGCAGTGCTCTCGCCGACCGGACAGCCTACGAGCAGTACTTC; CDR3 protein: CSALADRTAYEQYF
V gene: TRBV7-3; D gene: .; J gene: TRBJ2-2; clone size: few; CDR3 DNA: TGTGCCAGCAGCTTAAATCGAGCAGGGACCACCGGGGAGCTGTTTTTT; CDR3 protein: CASSLNRAGTTGELFF
V gene: TRBV5-4; D gene: .; J gene: TRBJ2-3; clone size: few; CDR3 DNA: TGTGCCAGTAACTTTGGGGGGCAGAGCACAGATACGCAGTATTTT; CDR3 protein: CASNFGGQSTDTQYF
V gene: TRBV7-2; D gene: TRBD2; J gene: TRBJ2-3; clone size: few; CDR3 DNA: TGTGCCAGCAGTGGACTAGCGTTAGATACGCAGTATTTT; CDR3 protein: CASSGLALDTQYF
V gene: TRBV29-1; D gene: TRBD2; J gene: TRBJ2-3; clone size: few; CDR3 DNA: TGCAGCGTTTACGGACTAGCGATTACAGATACGCAGTATTTT; CDR3 protein: CSVYGLAITDTQYF
V gene: TRBV5-6; D gene: .; J gene: TRBJ2-1; clone size: many; CDR3 DNA: TGTGCCAGCAGCCGTTTGACGGGGTACAATGAGCAGTTCTTC; CDR3 protein: CASSRLTGYNEQFF
V gene: TRBV7-9; D gene: TRBD2; J gene: TRBJ2-5; clone size: .; CDR3 DNA: TGTGCCAGCAGAGGTGGGACTAGCGGGAGGGCCTCCCAAGAGACCCAGTACTTC; CDR3 protein: CASRGGTSGRASQETQYF
V gene: TRBV7-9; D gene: .; J gene: TRBJ2-1; clone size: many; CDR3 DNA: TGTGCCAGCAGCGTGGGGTTTGGGGAGTCCTACAATGAGCAGTTCTTC; CDR3 protein: CASSVGFGESYNEQFF
V gene: TRBV5-1; D gene: .; J gene: TRBJ2-7; clone size: .; CDR3 DNA: TGCGCCAGCAGCTCCCTCGACGGACTACCCCTCTACGAGCAGTACTTC; CDR3 protein: CASSSLDGLPLYEQYF
V gene: TRBV3-1; D gene: TRBD2; J gene: TRBJ2-1; clone size: .; CDR3 DNA: TGTGCCAGCAGCCAAGCCGGGACTAGCGGGAGGTATGAGCAGTTCTTC; CDR3 protein: CASSQAGTSGRYEQFF
V gene: TRBV7-2; D gene: .; J gene: TRBJ1-1; clone size: .; CDR3 DNA: TGTGCCAGCAGCTTAGGCGGGGTTGGCACTGAAGCTTTCTTT; CDR3 protein: CASSLGGVGTEAFF
V gene: TRBV7-3; D gene: TRBD2; J gene: TRBJ2-3; clone size: .; CDR3 DNA: TGTGCCAGCAGCTTATTCAGGCCCGGGACTAGCGGCTCAGATACGCAGTATTTT; CDR3 protein: CASSLFRPGTSGSDTQYF
V gene: TRBV19; D gene: TRBD1; J gene: TRBJ2-4; clone size: .; CDR3 DNA: TGTGCCAGTAGTCCAACAGGGGAAAACATTCAGTACTTC; CDR3 protein: CASSPTGENIQYF
V gene: TRBV12-3/TRBV12-4; D gene: TRBD2; J gene: TRBJ2-1; clone size: .; CDR3 DNA: TGTGCCAGCAGTTTAGGAACTAGCGGCAACCCCTCCTACAATGAGCAGTTCTTC; CDR3 protein: CASSLGTSGNPSYNEQFF
V gene: TRBV20-1; D gene: TRBD1; J gene: TRBJ1-4; clone size: .; CDR3 DNA: TGCAGTGCTAGGCACAGGGGTGGGAATGAAAAACTGTTTTTT; CDR3 protein: CSARHRGGNEKLFF
V gene: TRBV5-5; D gene: .; J gene: TRBJ2-6; clone size: few; CDR3 DNA: TGTGCCAGCAGCGGTTACACCCCGAGAGGGGCCAACGTCCTGACTTTC; CDR3 protein: CASSGYTPRGANVLTF
V gene: TRBV5-1; D gene: .; J gene: TRBJ1-6; clone size: .; CDR3 DNA: TGCGCCAGCAGCTTGGAGTCCTATAATTCACCCCTCCACTTT; CDR3 protein: CASSLESYNSPLHF
V gene: TRBV11-3; D gene: .; J gene: TRBJ2-1; clone size: few; CDR3 DNA: TGTGCCAGCAGGTTATCGGATGAGCAGTTCTTC; CDR3 protein: CASRLSDEQFF
V gene: TRBV20-1; D gene: .; J gene: TRBJ1-1; clone size: .; CDR3 DNA: TGCAGTGCTAGAGAGGGATCTGTGGAAGCTTTCTTT; CDR3 protein: CSAREGSVEAFF
V gene: TRBV7-3; D gene: .; J gene: TRBJ2-1; clone size: .; CDR3 DNA: TGTGCCAGCAGCCCGGGGGTCGGGGCGAACAATGAGCAGTTCTTC; CDR3 protein: CASSPGVGANNEQFF
V gene: TRBV6-6; D gene: .; J gene: TRBJ2-5; clone size: many; CDR3 DNA: TGTGCCAGCAGACAGCCCCAAGAGACCCAGTACTTC; CDR3 protein: CASRQPQETQYF
V gene: TRBV4-2; D gene: TRBD2; J gene: TRBJ2-1; clone size: few; CDR3 DNA: TGTGCCAGCAGCCTAGCCCAAGGACTAGCGGACTCATGGAATGAGCAGTTCTTC; CDR3 protein: CASSLAQGLADSWNEQFF
V gene: TRBV12-3/TRBV12-4; D gene: .; J gene: TRBJ2-5; clone size: many; CDR3 DNA: TGTGCCAGCAGAAGAAGGGGCCAAGAGACCCAGTACTTC; CDR3 protein: CASRRRGQETQYF
V gene: TRBV20-1; D gene: TRBD2; J gene: TRBJ2-1; clone size: .; CDR3 DNA: TGCAGTGCGGGCCGACCGGGACTATCCTACAATGAGCAGTTCTTC; CDR3 protein: CSAGRPGLSYNEQFF
V gene: TRBV20-1; D gene: .; J gene: TRBJ1-2; clone size: .; CDR3 DNA: TGCAGTGCTAGAACCGGGGGGAACAGTTATGGCTACACCTTC; CDR3 protein: CSARTGGNSYGYTF
V gene: TRBV7-7; D gene: .; J gene: TRBJ2-5; clone size: .; CDR3 DNA: TGTGCCAGCACCGACGGGGGGACAAGCCAAGAGACCCAGTACTTC; CDR3 protein: CASTDGGTSQETQYF
V gene: TRBV4-1; D gene: .; J gene: TRBJ2-1; clone size: few; CDR3 DNA: TGCGCCAGCAGCCAAGACCCAGGGAGTTTGGGTACTCGGTACAATGAGCAGTTCTTC; CDR3 protein: CASSQDPGSLGTRYNEQFF
V gene: TRBV14; D gene: TRBD1; J gene: TRBJ1-1; clone size: .; CDR3 DNA: TGTGCCAGCAGCCGTTCGACAGGGGGCAACACTGAAGCTTTCTTT; CDR3 protein: CASSRSTGGNTEAFF
V gene: TRBV20-1; D gene: .; J gene: TRBJ1-2; clone size: .; CDR3 DNA: TGCAGTGCTAGAGCGGGGGTTGGCTACACCTTC; CDR3 protein: CSARAGVGYTF
V gene: TRBV19; D gene: .; J gene: TRBJ2-4; clone size: .; CDR3 DNA: TGTGCCAGTAGTCCATCTAGTGCCGGGGGCCTGGGTATTCAGTACTTC; CDR3 protein: CASSPSSAGGLGIQYF
V gene: TRBV12-3/TRBV12-4; D gene: TRBD1; J gene: TRBJ2-1; clone size: .; CDR3 DNA: TGTGCCAGCAGTTCTATAACAGAACCCGGGACAGGGGTTTTCAATGAGCAGTTCTTC; CDR3 protein: CASSSITEPGTGVFNEQFF
V gene: TRBV3-1; D gene: .; J gene: TRBJ2-1; clone size: .; CDR3 DNA: TGTGCCAGCAGCCAAGATGGAGGGTCCTACAATGAGCAGTTCTTC; CDR3 protein: CASSQDGGSYNEQFF
V gene: TRBV3-1; D gene: .; J gene: TRBJ2-2; clone size: .; CDR3 DNA: TGTGCCAGCAGCCAAGTGGCAGGACACCAAACCCTTAGGTCCGGGGAGCTGTTTTTT; CDR3 protein: CASSQVAGHQTLRSGELFF